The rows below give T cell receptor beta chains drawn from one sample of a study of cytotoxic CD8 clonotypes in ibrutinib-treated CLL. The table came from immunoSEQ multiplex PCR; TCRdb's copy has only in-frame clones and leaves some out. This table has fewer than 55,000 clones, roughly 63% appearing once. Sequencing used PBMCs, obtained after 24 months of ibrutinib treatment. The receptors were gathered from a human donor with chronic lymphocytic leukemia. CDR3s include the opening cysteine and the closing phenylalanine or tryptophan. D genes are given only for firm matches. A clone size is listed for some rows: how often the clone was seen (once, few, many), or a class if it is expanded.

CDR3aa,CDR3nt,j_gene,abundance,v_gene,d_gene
CSVEDRGSAGYTF,TGCAGCGTTGAAGATAGGGGGTCCGCTGGCTACACCTTC,TRBJ1-2,-,TRBV29-1,-
CASSVGDLNSPLHF,TGCGCCAGCAGCGTAGGGGATCTGAATTCACCCCTCCACTTT,TRBJ1-6,-,TRBV5-1,-
CASSETGGGDEQYF,TGCGCCAGCAGTGAGACAGGGGGTGGAGACGAGCAGTACTTC,TRBJ2-7,many,TRBV10-2,TRBD1
CASSLAGVDYEQYF,TGTGCCAGCAGCTTAGCTGGGGTGGACTACGAGCAGTACTTC,TRBJ2-7,-,TRBV7-9,-
CASSLQVDYGYTF,TGTGCCAGCAGCTTACAGGTGGACTATGGCTACACCTTC,TRBJ1-2,-,TRBV5-6,-
CASSSTFDASSSYNEQFF,TGTGCCAGCAGCTCCACCTTCGACGCCTCAAGCTCCTACAATGAGCAGTTCTTC,TRBJ2-1,few,TRBV7-9,-
CASSLGWSNQPQHF,TGTGCCAGCAGTTTAGGGTGGAGCAATCAGCCCCAGCATTTT,TRBJ1-5,few,TRBV27,-
CASSISIAGGYNEQFF,TGTGCCAGTAGTATAAGCATTGCGGGGGGATACAATGAGCAGTTCTTC,TRBJ2-1,-,TRBV19,TRBD2
CASSLANRGGGELFF,TGTGCCAGCAGCTTAGCAAACAGGGGTGGCGGGGAGCTGTTTTTT,TRBJ2-2,few,TRBV5-4,TRBD1
CASSIGPGRRDEPQHF,TGTGCCAGTAGTATAGGGCCGGGACGGCGAGACGAGCCCCAGCATTTT,TRBJ1-5,-,TRBV19,-
CASSSGPWNTEAFF,TGTGCCAGTAGTTCAGGACCGTGGAACACTGAAGCTTTCTTT,TRBJ1-1,-,TRBV19,-
CASSQGAGQTDTQYF,TGCGCCAGCAGCCAAGGGGCAGGGCAAACAGATACGCAGTATTTT,TRBJ2-3,once,TRBV4-1,-
CASSYKRVNTDTQYF,TGTGCCAGCAGTTACAAGAGGGTAAACACAGATACGCAGTATTTT,TRBJ2-3,-,TRBV6-5,-
CASSFNGYNEQFF,TGCGCCAGCAGCTTTAACGGCTACAATGAGCAGTTCTTC,TRBJ2-1,few,TRBV5-1,-
CASSLGSGVGSGANVLTF,TGTGCCAGCAGCTTAGGATCGGGGGTCGGCTCTGGGGCCAACGTCCTGACTTTC,TRBJ2-6,few,TRBV7-9,-
CASSQDVAGRTEAFF,TGCGCCAGCAGCCAAGATGTAGCAGGGCGGACTGAAGCTTTCTTT,TRBJ1-1,-,TRBV4-1,-
CASSLMTGQETQYF,TGCGCCAGCAGCTTAATGACAGGTCAAGAGACCCAGTACTTC,TRBJ2-5,-,TRBV5-1,-
CASSGGTAYGYTF,TGTGCCAGCAGCGGGGGGACAGCGTATGGCTACACCTTC,TRBJ1-2,-,TRBV2,TRBD1
CASSVHGWGVDEQYF,TGTGCCAGCAGCGTCCACGGGTGGGGTGTCGACGAGCAGTACTTC,TRBJ2-7,-,TRBV2,-
CASSSQGSRGKGNTIYF,TGTGCCAGCAGCTCCCAGGGGAGCAGGGGAAAAGGAAACACCATATATTTT,TRBJ1-3,-,TRBV7-9,-
CASRVRSRGSEQYF,TGTGCCAGCAGGGTCCGGAGCAGGGGCAGCGAGCAGTACTTC,TRBJ2-7,-,TRBV2,-
CASSSLAGAGDTQYF,TGCGCCAGCAGCTCCCTAGCGGGGGCAGGGGATACGCAGTATTTT,TRBJ2-3,-,TRBV5-1,TRBD2
CASSPRGLNYGYTF,TGTGCCAGCAGCCCCCGGGGGCTTAACTATGGCTACACCTTC,TRBJ1-2,few,TRBV5-6,-
CASSIAGGPYNEQFF,TGTGCCAGCAGCATAGCGGGGGGCCCCTACAATGAGCAGTTCTTC,TRBJ2-1,-,TRBV7-9,TRBD2
CASSLGTTRGEQFF,TGCGCCAGCAGCTTAGGGACAACCAGGGGTGAGCAGTTCTTC,TRBJ2-1,-,TRBV5-1,-
CASSAQGDSYSPLHF,TGTGCCAGCAGCGCACAGGGGGATAGTTATTCACCCCTCCACTTT,TRBJ1-6,-,TRBV9,TRBD1
CASPGSGPGYTF,TGTGCCAGCCCAGGGTCAGGTCCCGGCTACACCTTC,TRBJ1-2,-,TRBV19,-
CASSLGGTGGYEQYF,TGCGCCAGCAGCTTGGGAGGTACAGGGGGCTACGAGCAGTACTTC,TRBJ2-7,-,TRBV5-1,TRBD1